Listed here are 29 T cell receptor beta chains from one sample, sequenced in a study of T cell responses to AZD1222 COVID-19 vaccine. Sequencing was performed with immunoSEQ multiplex PCR; in TCRdb, only in-frame clones are kept and a portion is missing. The sample yields roughly 150,000 clones, approximately 90% seen once. The sample consisted of peripheral blood, taken on day 0 of AZD1222 vaccination. The origin of the receptors is an adult in good health.

DNA for the CDR3: TGTGCCTCCCAGGCAGGGGGCGGTCAGCCCCAGCATTTT. Translated: CASQAGGGQPQHF. The chain links TRBV30 to TRBJ1-5; 8 nucleotides line up with TRBD1. From germline, CDR1 is GTSNPN and CDR2 SVGIG (reference sequence). The CDR3 has 13 amino acids. The ends lost 7 bases at V and 6 bases at J; junction bases unmatched: 8.

The J gene is TRBJ2-7, the V gene TRBV30, with a possible D match to TRBD2 (7 bases). The CDR3 extends over 14 amino acids. In germline, CDR1 is GTSNPN, CDR2 SVGIG (reference sequence). The V end was cut by 4 bases, the J end by 1 base, with 14 bases between. The CDR3 nucleotides read TGTGCCTGGAATACAGGGAGGGGTTCCTACGAGCAGTACTTC. As protein: CAWNTGRGSYEQYF.

The V gene is TRBV4-2, the J gene TRBJ2-4; TRBD2 might be the D (5 bases). The V and J ends lost 4 bases and 0 bases respectively, with 13 bases between them. The germline gives CDR1 LGHNA, CDR2 YNFKEQ. The CDR3 totals 16 residues. The CDR3 sequence is CASSRAGEGAKNIQYF. The CDR3 nucleotides are TGTGCCAGCAGCCGCGCAGGAGAGGGAGCCAAAAACATTCAGTACTTC.

The chain joins TRBV7-9 to TRBJ1-3, with D maybe TRBD1 (6 bases). Germline CDR1 and CDR2: SEHNR and FQNEAQ (reference sequence). The germline V and J ends were trimmed by 4 bases and 4 bases, with 17 bases remaining between them. This CDR3 contains 16 residues. For the CDR3, the DNA is TGTGCCAGCAGCTCTAGTTACAGGGAAGAGGGAAACACCATATATTTT. This codes for CASSSSYREEGNTIYF.

V usage is TRBV20-1 and J usage is TRBJ1-2, with a weak D call TRBD1 (5 bases). Germline assignment: CDR1 DFQATT and CDR2 SNEGSKA (reference sequence). The CDR3 has 16 residues. V shed 3 bases and J shed 3 bases, with 20 bases lying between them. The CDR3 reads CSASYYGARGDYGYTF. For the CDR3, the DNA is TGCAGTGCTAGTTATTATGGGGCCAGAGGTGACTATGGCTACACCTTC.

The chain joins TRBV7-2 to TRBJ2-1, with 9 bases matching TRBD2. This CDR3 is 15 amino acids long. V was clipped by 5 bases and J by 3 bases; unmatched bases: 5. Germline-derived CDR1 and CDR2 are SGHTA and FQGNSA. The CDR3: CASSPKTSGYNEQFF. DNA of the CDR3: TGTGCCAGCAGCCCAAAGACTAGCGGCTACAATGAGCAGTTCTTC.

The J gene is TRBJ1-2, the V gene TRBV4-2; D call uncertain. V was trimmed by 1 base and J by 3 bases, leaving 6 bases between them. Germline V CDR1 and CDR2: LGHNA, YNFKEQ. The CDR3 has 13 residues. The CDR3 coding sequence is TGTGCCAGCAGCCAAGGGGTAGACTATGGCTACACCTTC. Translated, it gives CASSQGVDYGYTF.

The chain employs TRBV28 and TRBJ1-1; D remains ambiguous. V was shortened by 3 bases and J by 1 base, with 6 bases between the two germline ends. The CDR3 extends over 13 amino acids. Germline CDR1 and CDR2: MDHEN and SYDVKM. CDR3 protein: CASSFTQNTEAFF. The CDR3 DNA reads TGTGCCAGCAGTTTCACACAGAACACTGAAGCTTTCTTT.

By share of the sample, this clone is medium-sized. V gene TRBV6-2 or TRBV6-3 combines with J gene TRBJ2-2; tentatively, D is TRBD1 (6 bases). Germline CDR1 reads MNHEY; CDR2 reads SVGEGT. Trimming left V 4 bases short and J 0 bases short, with 6 bases between. CDR3 size: 14 residues. CDR3 coding DNA: TGTGCCAGCAGTTGGGACACGAACACCGGGGAGCTGTTTTTT. Translated: CASSWDTNTGELFF.

The chain has TRBV7-2 and TRBJ2-7, with D perhaps TRBD2 (6 bases). CDR1 and CDR2 from the germline V gene are SGHTA and FQGNSA. The CDR3 covers 14 residues. Trimming removed 6 bases from V and 2 bases from J, with 14 bases in between. CDR3 bases: TGTGCCAGCAGTCGTAGCGGTAGTACCTACGAGCAGTACTTC. Amino acids: CASSRSGSTYEQYF.

This rearrangement joins TRBV4-1 to TRBJ1-5; 9 bases are a match to TRBD1. V was clipped by 1 base and J by 4 bases; unmatched bases: 2. Germline V gene lookup returns CDR1 MGHRA and CDR2 YSYEKL. This CDR3 region has 15 residues. The DNA for the CDR3 is TGCGCCAGCAGCCAAGGCGACAGGGGGAATCAGCCCCAGCATTTT. Translation gives CASSQGDRGNQPQHF.

This chain uses TRBV29-1 with TRBJ1-1; the D is unclear. Trimming cost V 1 base and J 5 bases, with 14 bases left between them. Germline CDR1 SQVTM, CDR2 ANQGSEA. This CDR3 spans 14 amino acids. This chain's CDR3 is CSVEGSSRRTEAFF. In nucleotides, the CDR3 is TGCAGCGTTGAAGGTAGCTCCCGAAGGACTGAAGCTTTCTTT. Filled out from reference TRBV29-1 and TRBJ1-1, the complete variable domain reads SAVISQKPSRDICQRGTSLTIQCQVDSQVTMMFWYRQQPGQSLTLIATANQGSEATYESGFVIDKFPISRPNLTFSTLTVSNMSPEDSSIYLCSVEGSSRRTEAFFGQGTRLTVV.

The gene calls are TRBV7-9 and TRBJ1-1; D gene ambiguous. The CDR3 contains 13 residues. Germline values: CDR1 SEHNR, CDR2 FQNEAQ (reference sequence). The ends were cut back, 3 bases at V and 5 bases at J, with 10 bases in the middle. CDR3 nucleotides: TGTGCCAGCAGCTTTCCTGTGGTTACTGAAGCTTTCTTT. Translation: CASSFPVVTEAFF.

The chain uses TRBV7-9 and TRBJ1-6, with 7 positions matching TRBD1. Germline CDR1 reads SEHNR; CDR2 reads FQNEAQ (reference sequence). The CDR3 contains 14 residues. V was pared by 4 bases and J by 7 bases, with 4 bases of the junction left unmatched. DNA for the CDR3: TGTGCCAGCAGCTCGACAGGGTCAAATTCACCCCTCCACTTT. It specifies CASSSTGSNSPLHF.

The chain is built from TRBV2 and TRBJ2-3, with unresolved D. Germline CDR1 SNHLY, CDR2 FYNNEI. The CDR3 sequence is 16 residues long. Trimming removed 3 bases at V and 0 bases at J, with 13 bases between. CDR3 in DNA: TGTGCCAGCAGTGAGTTAGGACCGACTAGCACAGATACGCAGTATTTT. Protein sequence: CASSELGPTSTDTQYF.

The sample holds a few counts of this clone. The chain has TRBV19 and TRBJ2-2; D remains ambiguous. Germline CDR1 and CDR2: LNHDA and SQIVND (reference sequence). V gave up 0 bases and J gave up 0 bases, with 11 bases separating them. This CDR3 comprises 17 residues. This CDR3 reads CASSIEYSYTNTGELFF. CDR3 nucleotides: TGTGCCAGTAGTATAGAGTACAGCTATACGAACACCGGGGAGCTGTTTTTT.

The chain employs TRBV15 and TRBJ1-5, with no clear D. Trimming removed 0 bases from V and 1 base from J, with 22 bases in between. CDR3 length: 20 amino acids. Germline V gene sequence: CDR1 LNHNV, CDR2 YYDKDF (reference sequence). Written as DNA, the CDR3 is TGTGCCACCAGCAGAGATTTAGTCCGGAGGGCTGGGTTAAGCAATCAGCCCCAGCATTTT. This translates into CATSRDLVRRAGLSNQPQHF.

This clone was seen once. The chain couples TRBV2 to TRBJ2-5; D is unclear. This CDR3 has 14 residues. Trimming shortened V by 1 base and J by 5 bases, and 11 bases separated the two germline ends. Per germline, CDR1 SNHLY and CDR2 FYNNEI. This chain's CDR3 is CASSEGTSGETQYF. CDR3 DNA: TGTGCCAGCAGTGAAGGGACCTCCGGGGAGACCCAGTACTTC.

The CDR3 DNA reads TGTGCCAGCAGCGTCCAGCCGGGATTGAACACCGGGGAGCTGTTTTTT. Protein product: CASSVQPGLNTGELFF. V and J are TRBV7-3 and TRBJ2-2; weak D call: TRBD2 (5 bases). Germline values: CDR1 SGHTA, CDR2 FQGTGA. The germline V and J ends were trimmed by 5 bases and 1 base, with 14 bases remaining between them. This CDR3 has 16 amino acids.

In its sample, this clone was seen once. V gene TRBV15 combines with J gene TRBJ1-5; D uncertain. The CDR3 spans 12 residues. Trimming stripped 3 bases from V and 4 bases from J, with 4 bases between. The germline gives CDR1 LNHNV, CDR2 YYDKDF (reference sequence). The CDR3 DNA reads as TGTGCCACCAGCAGTCAAAATCAGCCCCAGCATTTT. Translated: CATSSQNQPQHF. The entire variable domain, with the rest obtained from reference TRBV15 and TRBJ1-5, is as follows: DAMVIQNPRYQVTQFGKPVTLSCSQTLNHNVMYWYQQKSSQAPKLLFHYYDKDFNNEADTPDNFQSRRPNTSFCFLDIRSPGLGDTAMYLCATSSQNQPQHFGDGTRLSIL.

V is TRBV3-1 (or the pseudogene TRBV3-2) and J is TRBJ1-1; 9 nucleotides line up with TRBD1. The CDR3 has 15 amino acids. With V trimmed by 4 bases and J by 6 bases, 9 bases remained unmatched. From germline, CDR1 is LGHDT and CDR2 YNNKEL (reference sequence). In nucleotides, the CDR3 is TGTGCCAGCAGCCGGGACAGGGCCCGAGGCGCTGAAGCTTTCTTT. It specifies CASSRDRARGAEAFF.

The V call is TRBV5-1, the J call TRBJ1-4; D remains unclear. This CDR3 has 14 amino acids. The ends were cut back, 0 bases at V and 3 bases at J, with 6 bases in the middle. Germline-derived CDR1 and CDR2 are SGHRS and YFSETQ. The CDR3: CASSLAAANEKLFF. In DNA, the CDR3 is TGCGCCAGCAGCTTGGCGGCGGCTAATGAAAAACTGTTTTTT. Variable domain in full (rest from reference TRBV5-1 and TRBJ1-4): KAGVTQTPRYLIKTRGQQVTLSCSPISGHRSVSWYQQTPGQGLQFLFEYFSETQRNKGNFPGRFSGRQFSNSRSEMNVSTLELGDSALYLCASSLAAANEKLFFGSGTQLSVL.

On this clone: This same CDR3 is encoded by further DNA sequences in the sample. The chain couples TRBV10-3 to TRBJ1-1, with a weak D call TRBD1 (6 bases). Trimming removed 7 bases from V and 0 bases from J, with 12 bases in between. CDR1 is ENHRY and CDR2 is SYGVKD in the germline V gene. The CDR3 has 14 residues. As DNA, the CDR3 is TGTGCCATCACCCCAGGGGCCATGAACACTGAAGCTTTCTTT. Its protein is CAITPGAMNTEAFF.

This clone appeared a single time. The chain joins TRBV7-2 to TRBJ2-3; no clear D gene. The CDR3 loop spans 16 amino acids. Germline assignment: CDR1 SGHTA and CDR2 FQGNSA. V was shortened by 5 bases and J by 0 bases, with 15 bases between the two germline ends. The CDR3: CASSHKLAASTDTQYF. The CDR3 DNA sequence: TGTGCCAGCAGCCACAAATTAGCCGCTAGCACAGATACGCAGTATTTT.

This chain connects TRBV15 to TRBJ2-7, with D maybe TRBD1 (6 bases). The CDR3 runs 15 residues. Germline V CDR1 and CDR2: LNHNV, YYDKDF (reference sequence). V was trimmed by 3 bases and J by 0 bases, leaving 12 bases between them. As DNA, the CDR3 is TGTGCCACCAGCAGGGGTGGACAGACCTCCTACGAGCAGTACTTC. This gives the protein CATSRGGQTSYEQYF.

The chain uses TRBV11-2 and TRBJ2-1; unclear D gene. This CDR3 has 13 amino acids. Germline assignment: CDR1 SGHAT and CDR2 FQNNGV. V was trimmed by 1 base and J by 9 bases, leaving 10 bases between them. The CDR3 bases are TGTGCCAGCAGCTTAGGAGCCGTGGGTGAGCAGTTCTTC. Its protein is CASSLGAVGEQFF.

This clone was observed a single time. The chain has TRBV6-5 and TRBJ2-1, with no clear D. The CDR3 runs 15 residues. V lost 6 bases and J 6 bases, leaving 18 bases between the germline ends. From germline, CDR1 is MNHEY and CDR2 SVGAGI. CDR3: CASSDSETSLNEQFF. CDR3 DNA: TGTGCCAGCAGCGACTCGGAAACCTCGCTCAATGAGCAGTTCTTC.

A remark on this clone: The sample holds other DNA sequences that translate to the same CDR3. This chain connects TRBV19 to TRBJ1-1; the D gene is possibly TRBD1 (5 bases). This CDR3 is 13 amino acids long. The germline gives CDR1 LNHDA, CDR2 SQIVND (reference sequence). With 3 bases removed from V and 1 base from J, the gap between germline ends came to 6 bases. This chain's CDR3 is CASSMGPNTEAFF. The CDR3 DNA reads as TGTGCCAGTAGTATGGGACCGAACACTGAAGCTTTCTTT.

The V and J genes are TRBV4-1 and TRBJ2-3; D is ambiguous. V was clipped by 5 bases and J by 2 bases, with 11 bases between them. Germline lookup yields CDR1 MGHRA and CDR2 YSYEKL. The CDR3 contains 14 residues. The CDR3 sequence is CASSAGRFTDTQYF. As DNA, the CDR3 is TGCGCCAGCAGCGCCGGGCGGTTCACAGATACGCAGTATTTT.